The entry that follows covers one TCR beta chain sequence. What it binds is unknown. Relative to the germline gene, one junction end is altered; a read error may explain this. These data originate in a study of blood T cells in healthy people across ages. Study in general: Template switching captured about one barcoded beta molecule per two T cells.

Findings and limits, study-wide: Long-lived donors carried more naive CD4+ cells and greater diversity than aged donors. Conclusively comparing naive with antigen-experienced cells was impossible with unsorted PBMCs.

CDR3 length equals 13 residues. The germline V gene has CDR1 MNHEY and CDR2 SVGEGT. Primed by a sample-barcoded 5' primer and a J-beta primer mix, a second PCR proceeded for about 7 to 11 cycles. MiXCR, run by TCRdb on the 5' RACE reads, gives a single entry per CDR3 protein. The sample shows around 1,600,000 distinct CDR3 sequences, about 45% of them seen only once. This chain joins TRBV6-2 or TRBV6-3 and TRBJ2-1, with 7 bases lining up with TRBD2. The sample comprised blood. This receptor was taken from a woman between 18 and 29 years old in good health. This chain's CDR3 is CVSKRDVYNEQFF. The DNA of the CDR3 is TGTGTCAGCAAGCGGGACGTTTACAATGAGCAGTTCTTC.